The TCR beta chain described here comes from a study of T cells and Merkel cell carcinoma outcomes. Study-level results: In Merkel cell carcinoma, repertoire and T-cell density reportedly predicted outcomes.

About this clone itself: The target antigen is unknown.

This CDR3 is 15 amino acids long. The V gene lost 6 bases and the J gene lost 6 bases, with 22 bases spanning the gap. CDR1 and CDR2 (germline): SGHDT, YYEEEE. Some clones are missing from TCRdb's copy, which holds only in-frame ones; the method was immunoSEQ multiplex PCR. The sample includes 10,000 or so clones, nearly 97% of them seen just once. Sequenced: tumor tissue from Merkel cell carcinoma. This sequence joins TRBV5-6 and TRBJ2-7, with unresolved D. The clonotype comes from a human donor with Merkel cell carcinoma. The CDR3 region has the DNA TGTGCCAGCATCCCCCGACGATTGGGTTCGTCCGAGCAGTACTTC. This gives the protein CASIPRRLGSSEQYF.